This T cell receptor beta chain is from a study of OX40 agonist ivuxolimab in advanced cancers. Background for the entire study: Ivuxolimab was an agonistic, fully human IgG2 monoclonal antibody directed against OX40 (CD134), a costimulatory receptor. Intravenous ivuxolimab was administered to patients every 2 weeks at six dose levels: 0.01, 0.1, 0.3, 1.5, 3 and 10 mg/kg. Of the approximately 53 patients in dose escalation, some 19 had hepatocellular carcinoma, approximately 15 had melanoma, 9 had renal cell carcinoma and 9 had head and neck cancer. In the dose-escalation cohort, 82.7% of patients were male, and the mean age was approximately 64 years, with a range of roughly 20 to 80. Prior anti-PD-1, anti-PD-L1 or anti-CTLA-4 therapy was permitted, and approximately 41% of dose-escalation patients had received checkpoint inhibitors. Partial responses occurred in three dose-escalation patients: two with cutaneous melanoma and one with hepatocellular carcinoma. Peripheral TCRbeta sequencing was intended to test whether TCR sequence diversity was altered and clonal T-cell expansion was caused by ivuxolimab. The paper covers the monotherapy dose-escalation part of the phase I ivuxolimab trial, which included N ≈ 50 patients.

For this clone: The antigen it binds to is not known. Base qualities are not recorded, but no much larger clone differs from it by a single base.

The trim is 0 bases for V and 4 bases for J, with a gap of 11 bases between the germline ends. CDR1 and CDR2, looked up from the germline V gene, are SGDLS and YYNGEE. Spanning cysteine to phenylalanine, the CDR3 consists of 14 amino acids. CDR3 DNA only is kept here, 42 bases in frame from base 1. Broader findings and caveats from the paper: Which antigens the clonally expanded peripheral T cells were specific for was not determined. In the 0.1-3.0 mg/kg groups, partial responders had among the lowest normalized peripheral clonal expansion, particularly in CD8+ T cells. After ivuxolimab, more expanded clones were found on average in CD8+ T cells than in CD4+ T cells. At doses of 0.1 to 3.0 mg/kg, clonal expansion of both CD4+ and CD8+ T cells in blood was seen between baseline and week 6. Low levels of normalized T-cell clonal expansion were also seen in some patients who did not respond.

Genomic DNA was isolated from the sorted cells so that the TCRbeta CDR3 region could be sequenced. The immunoSEQ Assay was used for sequencing of TCRbeta CDR3 regions. Held by TCRdb, this immuneACCESS table contains in-frame sequences only and omits some clones. Under half of the omission traces to an unresolved V gene where checked; the cause of the rest is unknown. In all, the sample holds around 80,000 clones, and approximately 90% of those were seen once. Over 8.5% of the sample lies in the top ten. The trial excluded patients who had a history of autoimmune disease or who were on systemic immunosuppression. In every dose cohort, peripheral blood was drawn for TCR sequencing at baseline, cycle 4 day 1, and cycle 7 day 1. Samples were obtained from an open-label, multicenter, first-in-human phase I dose-escalation trial of ivuxolimab. The trial enrolled adults with locally advanced or metastatic head and neck squamous cell, hepatocellular, melanoma or renal cell carcinoma. Before TCR sequencing, CD4+ and CD8+ T cells were separately sorted from peripheral blood.

This receptor was taken from an adult with an advanced solid tumor such as melanoma, head and neck, liver or kidney cancer. The V gene is TRBV9 and the J gene is TRBJ2-7; the D segment cannot be called with confidence. This specimen consisted of CD4+ or CD8+ T cells sorted from blood, obtained in a trial of the OX40 agonist ivuxolimab. The CDR3 amino acid sequence is: CASSVGVESYEQYF. The sequenced DNA: TGTGCCAGCAGCGTAGGTGTGGAGTCTTACGAGCAGTACTTC.